The source of this TCR beta chain is a study of OX40 agonist ivuxolimab in advanced cancers. Findings and limits, study-wide: Dose levels from 0.1 to 3.0 mg/kg saw CD4+ and CD8+ blood T cells expand clonally by week 6. The study did not work out the antigen specificity of the expanded peripheral T cells.

CDR1 and CDR2 (germline): KGHSH, LQKENI. V was trimmed by 3 bases and J by 6 bases, leaving 8 bases between them. This CDR3 is built from 12 residues. Sampling times: baseline, cycle 4 day 1, cycle 7 day 1. Sequencing was performed with immunoSEQ multiplex PCR; in TCRdb, only in-frame clones are kept and a portion is missing. The data contain 77,000 or so clones, approximately 84% of them singletons. As to this clone: Its cognate antigen is unknown.

Sequences were derived from CD4+ or CD8+ T cells sorted from blood, sampled in a trial of the OX40 agonist ivuxolimab. This receptor was obtained from an adult with an advanced solid tumor such as melanoma, head and neck, liver or kidney cancer. V gene TRBV18 combines with J gene TRBJ1-2; TRBD1 is a possible D gene (6 bases). CDR3 residues: CASSPNRDGYTF. DNA for the CDR3: TGTGCCAGCTCACCGAACAGGGATGGCTACACCTTC.